Listed here are 15 T cell receptor beta chains from one sample, sequenced in a study of blood T cells in healthy people across ages. Next came a second PCR, run for about 6 to 12 cycles, which used a sample-barcoded 5' primer along with a J-beta primer mix. MiXCR, run by TCRdb on the 5' RACE reads, gives a single entry per CDR3 protein. The sample lists more than 800,000 distinct CDR3 sequences; about 28% were seen once. What was sequenced was blood. The receptors derive from a woman of 80 years or more in good health.

This clonotype was recorded at least ten times. The chain couples TRBV18 to TRBJ2-5; weak D call: TRBD1 (6 bases). Trimming removed 3 bases from V and 7 bases from J, with 15 bases in between. Per germline, CDR1 KGHSH and CDR2 LQKENI. CDR3 length: 14 residues. The CDR3 coding sequence is TGTGCCAGCTCACCTGGGACACCGAAGGGGACCCAGTACTTC. Protein product: CASSPGTPKGTQYF.

This clonotype occurred many times. The chain employs TRBV11-2 and TRBJ2-3, with a weak D call TRBD1 (6 bases). Germline V gives CDR1 SGHAT, CDR2 FQNNGV. The CDR3 totals 15 residues. Trimming shortened V by 6 bases and J by 1 base, and 14 bases separated the two germline ends. DNA of the CDR3: TGTGCCAGCAGTTTGATGGACAGAGGCACAGATACGCAGTATTTT. Its protein is CASSLMDRGTDTQYF.

There are many counts of this clonotype. The chain has TRBV12-3 or TRBV12-4 and TRBJ1-5, with 7 bases lining up with TRBD1. The CDR3 extends over 14 amino acids. V lost 4 bases to trimming and J lost 5 bases; unmatched junction nucleotides: 5. CDR3 DNA: TGTGCCAGCAGTTGGGCCCAGGGGGATCAGCCCCAGCATTTT. This encodes CASSWAQGDQPQHF.

This clonotype showed up many times. This sequence joins TRBV27 and TRBJ1-2, with a weak D call TRBD1 (5 bases). The germline CDR1 and CDR2 sequences are MNHEY and SMNVEV (reference sequence). Trimming left V 3 bases short and J 7 bases short, with 12 bases between. The CDR3 is 13 amino acids. CDR3 residues: CASSLGGARGYTF. The CDR3 DNA reads TGTGCCAGCAGTTTGGGAGGGGCGCGTGGCTACACCTTC.

The rearrangement links TRBV5-5 to TRBJ2-5, with D perhaps TRBD1 (6 bases). The J call could be wrong; TRBJ2-7 is a better fit for the DNA end. The CDR3 has 13 residues. Germline V lookup: CDR1 SGHKS, CDR2 YYEKEE (reference sequence). As DNA, the CDR3 is TGTGCCAGCAGTGAATGGACAGAAAACGAGCAGTACTTC. Encoded protein: CASSEWTENEQYF.

The chain combines TRBV15 with TRBJ2-2; 7 bases fit TRBD1. V was clipped by 3 bases and J by 3 bases; unmatched bases: 7. The CDR3 spans 16 residues. The V gene's germline CDR1 is LNHNV and CDR2 YYDKDF (reference sequence). This CDR3 reads CATSRERTGYTGELFF. The CDR3 DNA is TGTGCCACCAGCAGGGAACGGACAGGCTACACCGGGGAGCTGTTTTTT. Variable domain in full (rest from reference TRBV15 and TRBJ2-2): DAMVIQNPRYQVTQFGKPVTLSCSQTLNHNVMYWYQQKSSQAPKLLFHYYDKDFNNEADTPDNFQSRRPNTSFCFLDIRSPGLGDTAMYLCATSRERTGYTGELFFGEGSRLTVL.

This clonotype was seen a handful of times. V is TRBV6-2 or TRBV6-3 and J is TRBJ1-1, with 8 nucleotides matching TRBD1. V lost 8 bases, J lost 4 bases, and 6 bases stayed unmatched. Germline V gene lookup returns CDR1 MNHEY and CDR2 SVGEGT. The CDR3 contains 13 residues. CDR3 DNA sequence: TGTGCCAGCGAAACAGGGGGAGGCACTGAAGCTTTCTTT. Protein: CASETGGGTEAFF.

In the case of this clonotype: This sequence may be a read error, since a much larger clone differs from it by one base. The chain carries TRBV7-2 and TRBJ1-2; D is undetermined. Germline V lookup: CDR1 SGHTA, CDR2 FQGNSA. This CDR3 is 16 amino acids long. Trimming took 5 bases from V and 2 from J, leaving 18 bases between them. CDR3 loop: CASSPKGWAENYGYTF. CDR3 in DNA: TGTGCCAGCAGCCCGAAAGGGTGGGCAGAAAACTATGGCTACACCTTC. Together with reference TRBV7-2 and TRBJ1-2, the CDR3 gives the full variable domain: GAGVSQSPSNKVTEKGKDVELRCDPISGHTALYWYRQSLGQGLEFLIYFQGNSAPDKSGLPSDRFSAERTGGSVSTLTIQRTQQEDSAVYLCASSPKGWAENYGYTFGSGTRLTVV.

This clonotype was observed at least ten times. The chain combines TRBV12-3 or TRBV12-4 with TRBJ2-1; tentative D call: TRBD1 (5 bases). Deletions cut 6 bases from V and 2 bases from J, with 11 bases between. This CDR3 comprises 14 residues. CDR3 region: CASRSGPTYNEQFF. DNA for the CDR3: TGTGCCAGCAGGTCAGGGCCGACCTACAATGAGCAGTTCTTC.

This clonotype came up many times. The chain links TRBV13 to TRBJ2-5, with TRBD1 matching 8 bases. The CDR3 length is 14 residues. CDR1 and CDR2 (germline): PRHDT, FYEKMQ (reference sequence). Losses at the gene ends were 4 bases for V and 2 bases for J; bases not matched to a gene: 3. For the CDR3, the DNA is TGTGCCAGCAGCTCATGGACAGGGCAAGAGACCCAGTACTTC. It translates to CASSSWTGQETQYF.

This rearrangement joins TRBV11-2 to TRBJ1-1, with 9 nucleotides matching TRBD1. Germline V lookup: CDR1 SGHAT, CDR2 FQNNGV. The J segment lost 11 bases and the V segment lost 6 bases, leaving 7 bases of the junction unmatched. The CDR3 contains 12 residues. The CDR3 DNA is TGTGCCAGCAGGGGACAGGGAACAGGGGCTTTCTTT. Protein sequence: CASRGQGTGAFF. Supplemented by reference TRBV11-2 and TRBJ1-1, the full variable domain reads EAGVAQSPRYKIIEKRQSVAFWCNPISGHATLYWYQQILGQGPKLLIQFQNNGVVDDSQLPKDRFSAERLKGVDSTLKIQPAKLEDSAVYLCASRGQGTGAFFGQGTRLTVV.

This chain uses TRBV14 with TRBJ2-7; 12 bases align to TRBD2. J gave up 4 bases and V 0 bases, and 16 bases lay outside the gene matches. The germline V gene encodes CDR1 SGHDN and CDR2 FVKESK. The length of the CDR3 is 20 residues. As DNA, the CDR3 is TGTGCCAGCAGCCAAGATCCCTCAAGGCCGCTAGCGGGGGGGCTGTACGAGCAGTACTTC. Protein: CASSQDPSRPLAGGLYEQYF.

This clonotype was picked up many times. This chain joins TRBV7-2 and TRBJ2-3; TRBD1 matches at 10 bases. With 4 bases clipped from V and 5 bases from J, the junction kept 6 bases outside the gene matches. Germline loops: CDR1 SGHTA, CDR2 FQGNSA. CDR3 length: 15 residues. For the CDR3, the DNA is TGTGCCAGCAGCTCCCTGGGACAGGGGAGAGATACGCAGTATTTT. Translation: CASSSLGQGRDTQYF. Variable domain in full (rest from reference TRBV7-2 and TRBJ2-3): GAGVSQSPSNKVTEKGKDVELRCDPISGHTALYWYRQSLGQGLEFLIYFQGNSAPDKSGLPSDRFSAERTGGSVSTLTIQRTQQEDSAVYLCASSSLGQGRDTQYFGPGTRLTVL.

This chain connects TRBV7-2 to TRBJ2-5; D is unclear. Matching the DNA end better, TRBJ2-7 makes the J call doubtful. Germline CDR1 SGHTA, CDR2 FQGNSA. This CDR3 spans 13 amino acids. The CDR3 region is CASSLPQLGEQYF. CDR3 DNA sequence: TGTGCCAGCAGCTTACCCCAACTGGGCGAGCAGTACTTC.

The genes are TRBV4-3 and TRBJ1-1; D gene unclear. The CDR3 totals 16 residues. Deletions cut 0 bases from V and 0 bases from J, with 11 bases between. The germline gives CDR1 LGHNA, CDR2 YSLEER. CDR3 sequence (DNA): TGCGCCAGCAGCCAAGATCCGTCGGAAATGAACACTGAAGCTTTCTTT. Amino acids: CASSQDPSEMNTEAFF.